This T cell receptor (beta chain) was sequenced for a study of graft-versus-host responses after intestinal transplantation. The method was immunoSEQ multiplex PCR; TCRdb's version includes in-frame clones alone and lacks a portion of them. The sample includes tens of thousands of clones, nearly 90% of them seen just once. Regarding this clone: The antigen remains undetermined.

Sequences were derived from unstimulated CD8+ T cells sorted from spleen or lymph node cells, sampled before transplant. This receptor was obtained from a human donor who was the organ donor for an intestinal transplant.

The CDR3 sequence: CASSDGTGPDTQYF. CDR3 nucleotide sequence: TGTGCCAGCAGCGACGGGACAGGGCCAGATACGCAGTATTTT. V usage is TRBV7-3 and J usage is TRBJ2-3; 9 bases align to TRBD1. Germline CDR1 and CDR2: SGHTA and FQGTGA. Trimming removed 5 bases from V and 4 bases from J; junction bases left unmatched: 4. This CDR3 contains 14 residues.